This TCR beta chain was obtained from a study of cytomegalovirus exposure and HLA in healthy donors (dated by TCRdb to the late 2010s). Looking at the study overall: An earlier analysis of some 550 of the donors reported approximately 270 Gb of sequence data and some 120 million unique TCR beta sequences from about 200 million T cells. An early release covering roughly 600 HLA-typed donors comprised 250 to 350 gigabases of sequencing data and tens of millions of unique TCR sequences. Of the 398 genotyped donors, over 70% fell in the genetic ancestry cluster associated with self-reported Caucasian donors. The study aimed to test whether cataloging public T cell receptors could reveal signatures of past pathogen exposure. The T cell repertoires of about 700 subjects were profiled by immunosequencing and related to cytomegalovirus serostatus. A separate validation cohort of about 110 different subjects was used in addition to the 666-subject first cohort. To predict cytomegalovirus infection status, the study brought together high-throughput TCR immunosequencing, statistical association of individual TCRs with disease status, and machine learning. To study patterns of TCR occurrence, a later analysis re-analyzed previously published TCR beta repertoires from 650 to 750 donors and added high-resolution HLA genotyping. In the later analysis, no new phenotypic data were used to find candidate immune exposures; instead, reliance was placed on TCR beta sequences and their occurrence across donors. An earlier analysis of about 600 of the donors used high-throughput TCR beta sequencing to judge whether each TCR beta V gene segment behaved as functional or pseudogenic. Donor age, sex, ethnicity and CMV serostatus were compiled together with the repertoire data. Genome-wide SNP genotypes for about 65% of the 666 donors were used in a later genetic analysis, which treated that subset as a discovery cohort. Every discovery cohort repertoire had been produced on one sequencing platform. Class I and class II HLA loci were covered by the typing at four-digit resolution. The number of donors typed differed by locus, with about 629-640 for A, B, C, DRB1 and DQB1, roughly 520 for DQA1, approximately 570 for DPA1, and over 400 for DPB1. Four or five DR-DQ haplotypes were handled as single units for association and clustering because linkage in the cohort was strong. Across about 380 genotyped donors of the cohort, an average of about 240,000 unique TCR beta nucleotide sequences per donor were sequenced, and around 20% of those sequences were non-productive.

Library method: the immunoSEQ multiplex PCR assay. For the multiplex PCR, a mixture combining 60 forward primers for TCR Vbeta segments and 13 reverse primers for TCR Jbeta segments was used. The CDR3 region of rearranged TCR beta genes was amplified from genomic DNA by a multiplex PCR assay. The amplified TCR beta libraries were sequenced on the Illumina HiSeq System as 87-base-pair reads. From the authors' description of their analysis: A later analysis tallied around 82 million unique TCR beta chains across the 550 to 850 repertoires, and about 10 million of those chains were shared by two or more donors. Raw reads were error-corrected and collapsed into unique sequences with a nearest-neighbor algorithm that merged closely related sequences to remove PCR and sequencing errors. CDR3 sequences were aligned to IMGT reference sequences to assign V, D and J gene segments. For a sequence to be retained, a match of at least six nucleotides was required to both a V gene segment and a J gene segment. A rearrangement was called productive if the CDR3 had no stop codons and remained in frame with V and J, and every other rearrangement was called non-productive. CDR3 was defined by IMGT convention, running from the second conserved V-encoded cysteine to the conserved J-encoded phenylalanine. Sequences without an unambiguous match to a single V gene segment were excluded from the earlier analysis of about 600 of the donors. In an earlier analysis of 587 of the donors, V segments were called functional above 56.7% productive rearrangements and were called segregating when the between-donor standard deviation exceeded 5%. A statistical classification framework was built to diagnose cytomegalovirus status from the catalog of TCR beta chain sequences. A later analysis assigned V and J genes by comparing TCR nucleotide sequences with IMGT/GENE-DB human TR gene sequences. The TCRdist pipeline was used in a later analysis to assign CDR3 sequences and most-parsimonious VDJ recombination scenarios. In a later analysis, each TCR beta chain was defined by its CDR3 amino acid sequence together with its V-gene family, and reads lacking a unique V-gene family were excluded. A later analysis removed roughly 590 highly shared, low-generation-probability nucleotide sequences to deal with suspected cross-contamination and a sequencing artifact. A later analysis calculated a clonal expansion index for each public chain from normalized within-repertoire ranks of inferred template counts. In a later analysis, generation probabilities were computed using a VDJ recombination model fitted to out-of-frame rearrangements, and the results were checked against IGoR. A later analysis scored TCR-TCR, TCR-HLA and TCR-CMV co-occurrence with hypergeometric tests, applying a repertoire-size bias correction to TCR pairs. To estimate false discovery rates, a later analysis permuted the HLA or CMV assignments 20 times. In a later analysis, co-occurring TCRs were grouped with DBSCAN, and TCRdist sequence similarity was added when clustering was performed within HLA-allele-positive subsets. Repertoires with fewer than 30,000 or more than 120,000 public chains, plus five repertoires with anomalous nucleotide sharing, were excluded from co-occurrence clustering. The clones in this table, taken by TCRdb from immuneACCESS, are in-frame only. Not every clone is retained; where verified, under half of the shortfall comes from an unresolved V gene, and the cause of the rest is unknown. For V, J and clone size, that table is used; D and trimming come from the DNA. The sample table shows approximately 60,000 clones, and around 83% are seen once. In total, the top ten clones hold approximately 1.5% of the sample.

Notes on this clone: This clone's antigen is unknown. Base qualities are not provided; no much larger clone lies one nucleotide away.

Trimming removed 1 base from V and 2 bases from J, leaving 12 bases between the germline ends. CDR1 and CDR2 are drawn from the germline V gene: SGHRS, YFSETQ. From the cysteine up to the phenylalanine, the CDR3 has a length of 15 residues. Solely the CDR3 DNA is kept, with 45 bases framed from the first base. In total, 500 to 700 healthy bone marrow donors made up the cohort. Cohort members were all nominally healthy when sampled, although unrecorded immune exposures were likely present. The donor was CMV seronegative and was included in the group of a few hundred seronegative cohort members. A peripheral blood sample was provided by each donor, and peripheral blood mononuclear cells were used for TCR beta sequencing. Genomic DNA was extracted from the blood cell samples with the Qiagen DNeasy Blood Extraction Kit. Overall results and qualifications from the work: Immune exposure information for the cohort was limited to CMV serostatus. An earlier analysis of some 560 of the donors showed that most TCR beta V segments appeared in productive rearrangements either about 87% or about 30% of the time, which broadly matched IMGT annotations. This cohort had only TCR beta chains sequenced, and the lack of alpha or paired-chain data limited which features could be detected. The 87-base-pair reads could not distinguish some IMGT-functional V segments, including TRBV6-2 and TRBV6-3, so those segments were excluded. According to a later analysis, parvovirus B19, influenza, CMV and Epstein-Barr virus appeared linked to several top co-occurrence clusters. Correlated functional status among segregating V segments might reflect linkage disequilibrium, but an unknown experimental factor could not be ruled out. A cluster of highly shared sequence variants was judged likely to represent a technical artifact of the sequencing pipeline. According to a later analysis, TCR association rates differed among HLA loci, with DRB1 alleles showing the most associated TCRs and HLA-C alleles showing the fewest. Most CMV-associated TCR beta chains appeared to be HLA-restricted in a later analysis, and the HLA associations seemed to be driven largely by CMV exposure. Roughly 17 rarely observed V segments, including chromosome 9 orphons, were excluded from the earlier analysis of some 590 of the donors because counts were too low. Three of the identified cytomegalovirus-associated TCR beta chains were confirmed in vitro to be specific for cytomegalovirus antigens. It was suggested by the authors that the approach could potentially be generalized to other disease states and immunological phenotypes. The study listed approximately 150 TCR beta chains as associated with cytomegalovirus. In both the original and validation cohorts, the classifier was reported to diagnose cytomegalovirus status with high specificity and sensitivity. Most TCR sequences were observed very rarely across donors, whereas some public TCRs were present in many individuals. A later genetic analysis reported fewer N-insertions in productive TCRs among donors in an Asian-associated ancestry cluster than the roughly 700-donor mean. At a false discovery rate of 0.05, a later analysis linked 15,000 to 20,000 TCR beta sequences to specific HLA alleles. Because HLA typing was missing for some donors at each locus, association tests included only the typed subset. An association between a missense DCLRE1C variant and V-gene and J-gene trimming of TCR beta chains was found in a later genetic analysis and replicated in an independent cohort. In a later analysis, HLA-associated TCR beta chains showed more clonal expansion and lower generation probabilities than non-associated chains that were equally common. A further reported finding was that TCR beta sequences accurately predicted the HLA-A and HLA-B alleles for most subjects in the first cohort. When HLA alleles, especially DR and DQ, strongly co-occurred, attributing TCR associations to individual alleles was difficult. Roughly uniform sequencing depth across donors was assumed in presence/absence analyses, although this assumption may not hold.

The rearranged chain carries TRBV5-1 and TRBJ2-5, and the D gene may be TRBD2, 6 bases matching. This TCR derives from a man between 35 and 55 years old in good health and CMV-seronegative. The material sequenced was PBMCs. The CDR3 is CASSLFAGSQETQYF. The nucleotide sequence reads TGCGCCAGCAGCTTGTTTGCGGGATCGCAAGAGACCCAGTACTTC.